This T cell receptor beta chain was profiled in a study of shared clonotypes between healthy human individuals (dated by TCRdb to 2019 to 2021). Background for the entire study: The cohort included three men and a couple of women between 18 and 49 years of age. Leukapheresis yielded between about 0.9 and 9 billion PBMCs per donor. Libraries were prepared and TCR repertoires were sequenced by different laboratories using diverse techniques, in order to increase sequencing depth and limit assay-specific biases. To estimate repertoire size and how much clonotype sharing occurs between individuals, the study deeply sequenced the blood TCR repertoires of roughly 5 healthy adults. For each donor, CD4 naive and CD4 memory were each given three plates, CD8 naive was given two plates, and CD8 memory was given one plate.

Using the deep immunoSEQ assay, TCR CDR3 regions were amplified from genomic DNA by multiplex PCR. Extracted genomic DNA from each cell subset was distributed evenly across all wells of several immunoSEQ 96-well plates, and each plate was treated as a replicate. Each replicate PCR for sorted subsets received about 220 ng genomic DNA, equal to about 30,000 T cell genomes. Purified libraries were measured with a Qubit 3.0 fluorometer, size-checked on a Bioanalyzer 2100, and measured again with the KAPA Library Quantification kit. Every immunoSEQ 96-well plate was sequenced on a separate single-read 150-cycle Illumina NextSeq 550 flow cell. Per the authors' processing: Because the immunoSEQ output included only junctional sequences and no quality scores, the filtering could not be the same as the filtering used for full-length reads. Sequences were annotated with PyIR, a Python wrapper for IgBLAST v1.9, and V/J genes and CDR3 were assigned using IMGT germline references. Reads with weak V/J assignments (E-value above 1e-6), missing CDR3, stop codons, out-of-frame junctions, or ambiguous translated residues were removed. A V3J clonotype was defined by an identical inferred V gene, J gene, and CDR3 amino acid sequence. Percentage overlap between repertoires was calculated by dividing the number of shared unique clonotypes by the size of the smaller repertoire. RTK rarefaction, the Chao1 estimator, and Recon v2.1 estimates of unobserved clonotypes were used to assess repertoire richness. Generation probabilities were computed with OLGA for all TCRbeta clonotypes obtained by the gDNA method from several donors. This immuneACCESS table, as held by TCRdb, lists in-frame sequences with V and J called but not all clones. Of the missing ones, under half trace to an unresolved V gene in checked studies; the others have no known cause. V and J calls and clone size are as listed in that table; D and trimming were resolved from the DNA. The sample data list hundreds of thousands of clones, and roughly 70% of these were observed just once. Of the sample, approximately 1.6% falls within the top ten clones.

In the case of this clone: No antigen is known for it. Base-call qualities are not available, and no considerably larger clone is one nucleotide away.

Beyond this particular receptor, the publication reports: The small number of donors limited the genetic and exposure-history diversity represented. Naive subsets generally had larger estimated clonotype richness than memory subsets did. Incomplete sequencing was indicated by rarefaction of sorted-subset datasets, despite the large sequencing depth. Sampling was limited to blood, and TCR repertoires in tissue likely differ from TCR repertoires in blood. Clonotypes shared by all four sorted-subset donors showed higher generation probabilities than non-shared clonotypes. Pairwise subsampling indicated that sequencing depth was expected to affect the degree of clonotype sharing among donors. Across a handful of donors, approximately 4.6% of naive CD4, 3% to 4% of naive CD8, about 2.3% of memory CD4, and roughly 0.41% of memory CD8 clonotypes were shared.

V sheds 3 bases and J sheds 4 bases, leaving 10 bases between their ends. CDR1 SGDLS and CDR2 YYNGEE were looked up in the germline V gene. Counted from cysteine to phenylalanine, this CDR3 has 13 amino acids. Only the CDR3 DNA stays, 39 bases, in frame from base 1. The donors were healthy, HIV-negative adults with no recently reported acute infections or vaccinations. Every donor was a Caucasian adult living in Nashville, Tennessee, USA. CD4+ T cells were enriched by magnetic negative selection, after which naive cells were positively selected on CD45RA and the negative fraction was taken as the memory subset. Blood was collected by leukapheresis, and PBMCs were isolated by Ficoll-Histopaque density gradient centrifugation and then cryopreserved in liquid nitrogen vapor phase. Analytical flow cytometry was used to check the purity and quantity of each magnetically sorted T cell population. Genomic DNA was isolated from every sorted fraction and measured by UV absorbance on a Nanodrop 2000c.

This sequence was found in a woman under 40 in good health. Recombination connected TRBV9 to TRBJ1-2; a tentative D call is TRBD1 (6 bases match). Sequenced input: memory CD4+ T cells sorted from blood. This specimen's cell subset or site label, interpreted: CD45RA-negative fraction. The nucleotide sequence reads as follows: TGTGCCAGCAGCGCCCTGACAGGCTATGGCTACACCTTC. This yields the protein CASSALTGYGYTF.